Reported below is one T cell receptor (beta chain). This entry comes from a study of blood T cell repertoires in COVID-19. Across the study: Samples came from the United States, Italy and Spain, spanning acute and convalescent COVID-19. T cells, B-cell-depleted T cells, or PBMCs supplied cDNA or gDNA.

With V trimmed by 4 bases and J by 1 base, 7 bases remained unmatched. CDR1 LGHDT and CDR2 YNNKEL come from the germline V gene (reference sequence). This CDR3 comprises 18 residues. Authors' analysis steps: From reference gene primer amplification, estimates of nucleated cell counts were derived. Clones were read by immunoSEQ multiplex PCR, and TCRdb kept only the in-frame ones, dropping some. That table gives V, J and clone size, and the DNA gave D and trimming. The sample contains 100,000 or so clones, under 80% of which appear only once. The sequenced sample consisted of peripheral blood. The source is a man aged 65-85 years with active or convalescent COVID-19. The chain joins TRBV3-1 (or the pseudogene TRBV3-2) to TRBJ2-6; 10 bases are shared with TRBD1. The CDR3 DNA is TGTGCCAGCAGCCCGGTCGGGACAGGGGTTTCTGGGGCCAACGTCCTGACTTTC. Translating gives CASSPVGTGVSGANVLTF.